This entry lists 28 T cell receptor beta chains sequenced from one sample in a study of cytomegalovirus exposure and HLA in healthy donors. PCR involved 60 Vbeta and 13 Jbeta primers. Sequencing used immunoSEQ multiplex PCR; TCRdb keeps in-frame clones, though not all of them. Found here are about 150,000 clones, roughly 79% of them singletons; the top ten hold about 2.8%. Material for sequencing was PBMCs. The receptors shown here come from a man aged 18-30 years in good health and CMV-seronegative.

The chain joins TRBV7-2 to TRBJ2-3; D ambiguous. The CDR3 runs 13 residues. Trimming removed 2 bases from V and 2 bases from J, with 5 bases in between. In germline, CDR1 is SGHTA, CDR2 FQGNSA. The CDR3 DNA is TGTGCCAGCAGCTTACCAGTCACAGATACGCAGTATTTT. Its protein is CASSLPVTDTQYF.

The V call is TRBV18, the J call TRBJ2-7; 7 bases are a match to TRBD1. The CDR3 is 12 amino acids. Trimming cost V 3 bases and J 5 bases; bases outside gene matches: 1. Germline-derived CDR1 and CDR2 are KGHSH and LQKENI. The CDR3 spells CASSPTGDEQYV. CDR3 in DNA: TGTGCCAGCTCACCCACAGGGGACGAGCAGTACGTC.

This rearrangement joins TRBV19 to TRBJ1-1, with D perhaps TRBD1 (6 bases). Trimming took off 1 base at V and 3 bases at J, with 15 bases between the two ends. The germline V gene has CDR1 LNHDA and CDR2 SQIVND (reference sequence). The CDR3 runs to 16 residues. The CDR3 sequence is CASSIGEGVGDTEAFF. CDR3 DNA sequence: TGTGCCAGTAGTATAGGAGAGGGGGTAGGGGACACTGAAGCTTTCTTT. Full variable domain (remainder filled in from reference TRBV19 and TRBJ1-1): DGGITQSPKYLFRKEGQNVTLSCEQNLNHDAMYWYRQDPGQGLRLIYYSQIVNDFQKGDIAEGYSVSREKKESFPLTVTSAQKNPTAFYLCASSIGEGVGDTEAFFGQGTRLTVV.

The genes are TRBV27 and TRBJ2-2, with 10 nucleotides matching TRBD1. The germline gives CDR1 MNHEY, CDR2 SMNVEV (reference sequence). V shed 3 bases, J shed 2 bases, and the junction held 6 bases outside the gene matches. There are 17 residues in the CDR3. CDR3 amino acids: CASSFTRTGGNTGELFF. Here the CDR3 DNA reads TGTGCCAGCAGTTTTACCCGGACAGGGGGAAACACCGGGGAGCTGTTTTTT.

J is TRBJ1-1 and V is TRBV28, with D tentatively TRBD1 (5 bases). This CDR3 has 17 residues. Germline-derived CDR1 and CDR2 are MDHEN and SYDVKM. The V and J ends lost 2 bases and 1 base respectively, with 17 bases between them. The CDR3 DNA follows: TGTGCCAGCAGTTTACCCCCCGGGGGAGGGAGGAACACTGAAGCTTTCTTT. Its protein is CASSLPPGGGRNTEAFF. Full variable domain (outside the CDR3, taken from reference TRBV28 and TRBJ1-1): DVKVTQSSRYLVKRTGEKVFLECVQDMDHENMFWYRQDPGLGLRLIYFSYDVKMKEKGDIPEGYSVSREKKERFSLILESASTNQTSMYLCASSLPPGGGRNTEAFFGQGTRLTVV.

This chain connects TRBV5-1 to TRBJ1-1, with D hard to call. The V and J ends lost 2 bases and 1 base respectively, with 6 bases between them. CDR3 size: 13 residues. The germline V gene has CDR1 SGHRS and CDR2 YFSETQ. In DNA, the CDR3 is TGCGCCAGCAGCTTACGACAGAACACTGAAGCTTTCTTT. The encoded protein is CASSLRQNTEAFF.

The chain combines TRBV13 with TRBJ2-5; TRBD1 agrees at 7 bases. Germline values: CDR1 PRHDT, CDR2 FYEKMQ (reference sequence). J was trimmed by 1 base and V by 6 bases; bases with no gene match: 5. The length of the CDR3 is 14 residues. CDR3 sequence: CASSPWDSQETQYF. CDR3 DNA sequence: TGTGCCAGCAGTCCATGGGACAGCCAAGAGACCCAGTACTTC.

This clone has just one count. The gene calls are TRBV7-9 and TRBJ1-5; D gene ambiguous. Deletions cut 5 bases from V and 6 bases from J, with 8 bases between. Germline lookup yields CDR1 SEHNR and CDR2 FQNEAQ (reference sequence). The CDR3 is made up of 12 amino acids. The CDR3 DNA sequence: TGTGCCAGCAGCCTACGTTTTCAGCCCCAGCATTTT. Translating it yields CASSLRFQPQHF.

The chain links TRBV2 to TRBJ2-4, with D unclear. This CDR3 spans 14 amino acids. V lost 5 bases and J 8 bases, leaving 16 bases between the germline ends. CDR1 and CDR2 from the germline V gene are SNHLY and FYNNEI. The chain's CDR3 is CASSPHSRMDIQYF. CDR3 coding DNA: TGTGCCAGCAGTCCGCACAGCAGGATGGACATTCAGTACTTC. The entire variable domain, with the rest obtained from reference TRBV2 and TRBJ2-4, is as follows: EPEVTQTPSHQVTQMGQEVILRCVPISNHLYFYWYRQILGQKVEFLVSFYNNEISEKSEIFDDQFSVERPDGSNFTLKIRSTKLEDSAMYFCASSPHSRMDIQYFGAGTRLSVL.

In DNA form, the CDR3 reads TGCAGTGCTGGCACAGGTTTCGGGCAGTACTTC. Amino acids: CSAGTGFGQYF. V is TRBV20-1 and J is TRBJ2-5; a weak D match, TRBD1 (5 bases). The V gene's germline CDR1 is DFQATT and CDR2 SNEGSKA (reference sequence). Deletions cut 5 bases from V and 11 bases from J, with 15 bases between. This CDR3 is 11 amino acids long.

The sample holds a few counts of this clone. V and J are TRBV5-6 and TRBJ1-1; weak D call: TRBD1 (5 bases). Germline CDR1 SGHDT, CDR2 YYEEEE. CDR3 length: 14 residues. The ends were cut back, 3 bases at V and 6 bases at J, with 15 bases in the middle. The CDR3 nucleotides are TGTGCCAGCAGCTCACTCAGTCGGGGGGCTGAAGCTTTCTTT. Translation: CASSSLSRGAEAFF. Full variable domain (outside the CDR3, taken from reference TRBV5-6 and TRBJ1-1): DAGVTQSPTHLIKTRGQQVTLRCSPKSGHDTVSWYQQALGQGPQFIFQYYEEEERQRGNFPDRFSGHQFPNYSSELNVNALLLGDSALYLCASSSLSRGAEAFFGQGTRLTVV.

The V and J genes are TRBV5-1 and TRBJ1-2; D not resolved. V dropped 0 bases and J dropped 0 bases, with 9 bases sitting between them. Germline CDR1 SGHRS, CDR2 YFSETQ. There are 15 residues in the CDR3. CDR3 in amino acids: CASSLGPTTNYGYTF. The CDR3 DNA reads TGCGCCAGCAGCTTGGGGCCGACAACTAACTATGGCTACACCTTC. Together with reference TRBV5-1 and TRBJ1-2, the CDR3 gives the full variable domain: KAGVTQTPRYLIKTRGQQVTLSCSPISGHRSVSWYQQTPGQGLQFLFEYFSETQRNKGNFPGRFSGRQFSNSRSEMNVSTLELGDSALYLCASSLGPTTNYGYTFGSGTRLTVV.

The chain joins TRBV6-1 to TRBJ2-1; D may be TRBD1 (5 bases). The CDR3 extends over 13 amino acids. Per germline, CDR1 MNHNS and CDR2 SASEGT. V was cut by 1 base and J by 10 bases, with 11 bases left in between. CDR3 in amino acids: CASSEGWAGEQFF. In DNA, the CDR3 is TGTGCCAGCAGTGAAGGCTGGGCAGGGGAGCAGTTCTTC.

The chain recombines TRBV12-5 with TRBJ2-5; 9 nucleotides agree with TRBD1. The CDR3 consists of 14 residues. Trimming at V came to 5 bases and at J to 6 bases, leaving 7 bases not matched to a gene. Germline-derived CDR1 and CDR2 are LGHNT and FRNRAP. The CDR3 sequence is CASGPGTGRQTQYF. The CDR3 DNA follows: TGTGCTAGTGGTCCCGGGACAGGGAGGCAGACCCAGTACTTC.

V gene TRBV6-1 combines with J gene TRBJ1-2; D remains ambiguous. The CDR3 is made up of 13 amino acids. Trimming removed 4 bases at V and 7 bases at J, with 13 bases between. Germline V gives CDR1 MNHNS, CDR2 SASEGT. The CDR3 region is CASSGRAALGYTF. The CDR3 nucleotides are TGTGCCAGCAGTGGACGAGCGGCACTTGGCTACACCTTC.

The CDR3, as DNA: TGTGCCAGCAGCTTGGTAGCTGCAGTCAACTATGGCTACACCTTC. It codes for CASSLVAAVNYGYTF. This chain joins TRBV5-5 and TRBJ1-2; D is undetermined. The V gene's germline CDR1 is SGHKS and CDR2 YYEKEE (reference sequence). There are 15 residues in the CDR3. Trimming removed 0 bases from V and 2 bases from J, with 11 bases in between.

This clone was seen once. V usage is TRBV29-1 and J usage is TRBJ2-3; perhaps TRBD2 as D (6 bases). V was shortened by 3 bases and J by 0 bases, with 13 bases between the two germline ends. The CDR3 length is 15 residues. Germline V gene lookup returns CDR1 SQVTM and CDR2 ANQGSEA. The CDR3 here is CSVDGGATSTDTQYF. Here the CDR3 DNA reads TGCAGCGTTGACGGCGGGGCGACTAGCACAGATACGCAGTATTTT.

By share, this clone ranks as medium-sized (0.01 to 0.1%). The chain employs TRBV2 and TRBJ2-3; TRBD1 matches at 9 bases. The J segment lost 5 bases and the V segment lost 8 bases, leaving 8 bases of the junction unmatched. The CDR3 covers 14 residues. The germline CDR1 and CDR2 sequences are SNHLY and FYNNEI. CDR3 coding DNA: TGTGCCAGCGGGGGACAGGGTTTAGAAGATACGCAGTATTTT. This encodes CASGGQGLEDTQYF.

The chain uses TRBV7-3 and TRBJ1-1; possible D gene TRBD1, 6 bases. Germline-derived CDR1 and CDR2 are SGHTA and FQGTGA. V lost 3 bases, J lost 1 base, and 12 bases lay in between. The CDR3 spans 15 residues. The DNA of the CDR3 is TGTGCCAGCAGCTTCAAACAGGGAAAGAACACTGAAGCTTTCTTT. The encoded protein is CASSFKQGKNTEAFF.

The V gene is TRBV6-5, the J gene TRBJ2-1; 10 nucleotides align to TRBD2. This CDR3 contains 15 residues. Germline V gene sequence: CDR1 MNHEY, CDR2 SVGAGI. Trimming at V came to 5 bases and at J to 4 bases, leaving 5 bases not matched to a gene. The CDR3 loop reads CASSTPSGGYNEQFF. CDR3 coding DNA: TGTGCCAGCAGTACCCCTAGCGGGGGATACAATGAGCAGTTCTTC.

CDR3 residues: CASSLDGGYTVYNEQFF. In nucleotides, the CDR3 is TGTGCCAGCAGCTTAGACGGGGGGTACACTGTATACAATGAGCAGTTCTTC. The V and J genes are TRBV7-2 and TRBJ2-1; TRBD2 aligns across 7 bases. The ends lost 1 base at V and 4 bases at J; junction bases unmatched: 10. Germline V gene sequence: CDR1 SGHTA, CDR2 FQGNSA. This CDR3 is built from 17 residues.

This clone was observed a few times. This chain connects TRBV4-3 to TRBJ1-2; the D gene is possibly TRBD1 (6 bases). Germline CDR1 reads LGHNA; CDR2 reads YSLEER. This CDR3 spans 14 amino acids. Trimming left V 4 bases short and J 2 bases short, with 11 bases between. The CDR3 sequence: CASSPQQGNYGYTF. As DNA, the CDR3 is TGCGCCAGCAGCCCACAACAGGGAAACTATGGCTACACCTTC.

The V and J genes are TRBV7-9 and TRBJ2-2; possibly TRBD1 for D (5 bases). Looked up from germline, CDR1 is SEHNR and CDR2 is FQNEAQ (reference sequence). The V end lost 3 bases, the J end lost 4 bases, and 6 bases lay between the germline ends. This CDR3 contains 13 residues. The CDR3 DNA is TGTGCCAGCAGCTTTGACAGCACCGGGGAGCTGTTTTTT. Translating gives CASSFDSTGELFF.

The CDR3 protein is CASSLDRTEDGYTF. The CDR3 DNA sequence: TGTGCCAGCAGCTTGGACAGGACCGAGGATGGCTACACCTTC. The genes are TRBV13 and TRBJ1-2, with 7 positions matching TRBD1. The CDR3 totals 14 residues. The J segment lost 6 bases and the V segment lost 3 bases, leaving 7 bases of the junction unmatched. CDR1 and CDR2 (germline): PRHDT, FYEKMQ (reference sequence).

The genes are TRBV30 and TRBJ1-5; D is ambiguous. The CDR3 is made up of 12 amino acids. Trimming cost V 0 bases and J 7 bases, with 7 bases left between them. Looked up from germline, CDR1 is GTSNPN and CDR2 is SVGIG (reference sequence). CDR3 amino acids: CAWSVGRQPQHF. Here the CDR3 DNA reads TGTGCCTGGAGTGTAGGGAGGCAGCCCCAGCATTTT.

The chain uses TRBV11-2 and TRBJ2-5; no firm D call. The CDR3 has 11 residues. V was shortened by 6 bases and J by 4 bases, with 6 bases between the two germline ends. CDR1 and CDR2 from the germline V gene are SGHAT and FQNNGV. The CDR3 here is CASRVAETQYF. For the CDR3, the DNA is TGTGCCAGCAGGGTGGCAGAGACCCAGTACTTC.

The CDR3 nucleotides read TGTGCCAGCAGCGCCCCTCTACGAGATACGCAGTATTTT. It is translated as CASSAPLRDTQYF. This rearrangement joins TRBV7-9 to TRBJ2-3; D uncertain. Germline lookup yields CDR1 SEHNR and CDR2 FQNEAQ (reference sequence). Trimming shortened V by 5 bases and J by 5 bases, and 11 bases separated the two germline ends. The CDR3 consists of 13 residues.

This clone has more than one count but fewer than ten. CDR3 region: CASSLTWSPDNEQFF. DNA for the CDR3: TGTGCCAGCAGCTTAACTTGGTCCCCTGACAATGAGCAGTTCTTC. This sequence joins TRBV7-9 and TRBJ2-1; the D is unclear. The germline V gene encodes CDR1 SEHNR and CDR2 FQNEAQ (reference sequence). Trimming shortened V by 2 bases and J by 5 bases, and 13 bases separated the two germline ends. The CDR3 totals 15 residues.